This TCR beta chain was obtained from a study of blood T cell repertoires in COVID-19. Study at large: Material from acute and convalescent COVID-19 was sourced from the United States, Italy and Spain. Sources were T cells, B-cell-depleted T cells, or PBMCs; the material itself was cDNA or gDNA.

The CDR3 consists of 15 residues. Per germline, CDR1 ENHRY and CDR2 SYGVKD. J lost 8 bases, V lost 6 bases, and 5 bases had no gene match. Only in-frame clones appear in the TCRdb table, and some are missing; sequencing was by immunoSEQ multiplex PCR. The table lists 95,000 or so clones, approximately 79% of them singletons. The source material was peripheral blood. The chain joins TRBV10-3 to TRBJ2-1; 15 bases agree with TRBD2. This TCR was recovered from a woman of 80 years or more with active or convalescent COVID-19. CDR3 region: CAIRPGLAGGYEQFF. The CDR3 nucleotides are TGTGCCATCAGACCGGGACTAGCGGGAGGATATGAGCAGTTCTTC.